This record looks at one T cell receptor beta chain sequence and its context. Its specificity is not known. The CDR3 runs 13 residues. V was clipped by 4 bases and J by 7 bases; unmatched bases: 3. Germline V CDR1 and CDR2: MGHDK, SYGVNS. The data were taken from a study of cytomegalovirus exposure and HLA in healthy donors. Study observations and caveats: A link between a missense DCLRE1C variant and TCR beta V- and J-gene trimming emerged from a later analysis.

Primers included in the PCR were 60 Vbeta and 13 Jbeta primers. Profiling relied on immunoSEQ multiplex PCR, and the TCRdb table lists in-frame clones only, not all of them. This repertoire shows over 120,000 clones, roughly 80% found once; its top ten account for under 3%. The receptor comes from a woman in her twenties or thirties in good health and CMV-seronegative. Sample: PBMCs. The chain joins TRBV25-1 to TRBJ2-2, with 7 positions matching TRBD2. CDR3 nucleotides: TGTGCCAGCAGTGCAGTAGCGGGCGGGGAGCTGTTTTTT. The encoded protein is CASSAVAGGELFF.